This record covers a single TCR beta chain. The data were taken from a study of blood T cell repertoires in COVID-19. In the authors' methods: It was from reference gene primer amplification that nucleated cell counts were estimated. Assay: immunoSEQ multiplex PCR; the TCRdb copy retains only in-frame clones and omits some. V and J calls and clone size are those listed in that table; D and trimming were worked out from the DNA. The sample holds around 260,000 clones; more than 85% are singletons and the top ten take 2.2%. The germline CDR1 and CDR2 sequences are MNHEY and SVGAGI. The CDR3 is made up of 13 amino acids. V dropped 4 bases and J dropped 2 bases, with 8 bases sitting between them.

Input material: peripheral blood. This sequence originates from a woman aged 30 to 39 with COVID-19, enrolled during active disease. The chain joins TRBV6-5 to TRBJ1-1; D unresolved. This CDR3 reads CASSFRDNTEAFF. CDR3 sequence (DNA): TGTGCCAGCAGTTTTCGGGATAACACTGAAGCTTTCTTT.